These 6 T cell receptor beta chains share one sample of origin, sequenced in a study of blood T cell repertoires in COVID-19. Using immunoSEQ multiplex PCR, the repertoire was profiled, and TCRdb retains in-frame clones only, with some absent. The sample has 30,000 to 45,000 clones, under 90% seen once. The sample taken for sequencing was peripheral blood. The receptors come from a human donor in a cohort sampled during active COVID-19.

V is TRBV18 and J is TRBJ1-2; 8 bases match TRBD1. V dropped 4 bases and J dropped 5; count of bases not matched to a gene: 6. In germline, CDR1 is KGHSH, CDR2 LQKENI. The CDR3 has 14 residues. As DNA, the CDR3 is TGTGCCAGCTCACGATCGGACAGGGTTTATGGCTACACCTTC. Translation: CASSRSDRVYGYTF.

The rearrangement uses TRBV28 and TRBJ1-1, with 7 nucleotides matching TRBD1. The trim removed 5 bases at V and 4 bases at J, leaving 7 bases unmatched. CDR1 is MDHEN, CDR2 SYDVKM, per germline. The CDR3 covers 14 residues. The CDR3, as DNA: TGTGCCAGCAGTAGCGACAGGGAGAGCACTGAAGCTTTCTTT. Translation: CASSSDRESTEAFF. The whole variable domain, remainder taken from reference TRBV28 and TRBJ1-1, is DVKVTQSSRYLVKRTGEKVFLECVQDMDHENMFWYRQDPGLGLRLIYFSYDVKMKEKGDIPEGYSVSREKKERFSLILESASTNQTSMYLCASSSDRESTEAFFGQGTRLTVV.

This clone was counted once. The CDR3 loop reads CASSPSRESPGELFF. The CDR3 DNA is TGTGCCAGCAGTCCCTCCCGGGAGAGCCCCGGGGAGCTGTTTTTT. This chain joins TRBV27 and TRBJ2-2; D perhaps matches TRBD2 (6 bases). V lost 5 bases and J lost 6, with 16 bases in between. Germline CDR1 and CDR2: MNHEY and SMNVEV (reference sequence). There are 15 residues in the CDR3.

The chain employs TRBV28 and TRBJ2-7; TRBD2 matches 13 bases. Germline assignment: CDR1 MDHEN and CDR2 SYDVKM. The V and J ends lost 4 bases and 6 bases, in that order; junction bases with no gene match: 6. The CDR3 spans 15 residues. CDR3 in amino acids: CASSSGGLAGSEQYF. The CDR3 coding sequence is TGTGCCAGCAGTTCCGGGGGACTAGCGGGAAGCGAGCAGTACTTC.

The genes are TRBV18 and TRBJ2-6; D gene ambiguous. V lost 4 bases to trimming and J lost 0 bases, with 13 bases between them. Germline CDR1 reads KGHSH; CDR2 reads LQKENI. The CDR3 runs 17 residues. CDR3 sequence reads: CASSHPGSLSGANVLTF. CDR3 DNA: TGTGCCAGCTCACATCCGGGTTCTCTCTCTGGGGCCAACGTCCTGACTTTC. The full variable domain, in which reference TRBV18 and TRBJ2-6 provide the parts outside the CDR3, is NAGVMQNPRHLVRRRGQEARLRCSPMKGHSHVYWYRQLPEEGLKFMVYLQKENIIDESGMPKERFSAEFPKEGPSILRIQQVVRGDSAAYFCASSHPGSLSGANVLTFGAGSRLTVL.

The chain employs TRBV7-6 and TRBJ2-7; TRBD2 might be the D (6 bases). The CDR3 has 15 amino acids. The V end was cut by 1 base, the J end by 3 bases, with 13 bases between. Looked up from germline, CDR1 is SGHVS and CDR2 is FNYEAQ. The CDR3 region is CASSLEGADYYEQYF. Written as DNA, the CDR3 is TGTGCCAGCAGCTTAGAAGGGGCGGACTACTACGAGCAGTACTTC.